Below, 25 T cell receptor beta chains from the same sample are listed, as sequenced in a study of cytomegalovirus exposure and HLA in healthy donors. With 60 Vbeta and 13 Jbeta primers, the PCR was carried out. TCRdb's table, derived via immunoSEQ multiplex PCR, lists solely in-frame clones and lacks some. The table lists more than 90,000 clones, approximately 80% of them singletons. The sequenced sample was PBMCs. The receptors come from a female donor in good health and CMV-seronegative.

The chain is built from TRBV9 and TRBJ2-3; a possible D gene is TRBD2 (6 bases). CDR1 is SGDLS and CDR2 is YYNGEE in the germline V gene. The CDR3 has 14 residues. Deletions cut 2 bases from V and 4 bases from J, with 11 bases between. DNA for the CDR3: TGTGCCAGCAGCGTTCGACTAGTGGCAGATACGCAGTATTTT. Amino acids: CASSVRLVADTQYF.

This chain joins TRBV4-1 and TRBJ1-2; TRBD1 matches at 8 bases. V shed 3 bases, J shed 5 bases, and the junction held 5 bases outside the gene matches. CDR1 and CDR2 (germline): MGHRA, YSYEKL. The CDR3 covers 14 residues. CDR3 nucleotides: TGCGCCAGCAGCCATCCCGGGACAGGATATGGCTACACCTTC. This sequence encodes CASSHPGTGYGYTF.

This rearrangement joins TRBV10-3 to TRBJ2-5, with D perhaps matching TRBD1 (5 bases). The V gene's germline CDR1 is ENHRY and CDR2 SYGVKD. Between the trimmed V and J ends, which lost 4 bases and 3 bases, there was a span of 9 bases. This CDR3 comprises 13 residues. This CDR3 reads CAISVKGKETQYF. In DNA form, the CDR3 reads TGTGCCATCAGTGTCAAGGGGAAAGAGACCCAGTACTTC.

V gene TRBV6-4 combines with J gene TRBJ1-4, with 9 nucleotides matching TRBD1. The trim removed 3 bases at V and 0 bases at J, leaving 2 bases unmatched. The CDR3 totals 16 residues. The germline gives CDR1 MRHNA, CDR2 SNTAGT. CDR3 DNA: TGTGCCAGCAGTGAATACAGGGGGCCAACTAATGAAAAACTGTTTTTT. Translating it yields CASSEYRGPTNEKLFF.

CDR3 loop: CASSERLPRQPQHF. CDR3 sequence (DNA): TGTGCCAGCAGTGAAAGGCTCCCGAGGCAGCCCCAGCATTTT. V is TRBV2 and J is TRBJ1-5; no definite D call. V shed 2 bases and J shed 7 bases, with 12 bases lying between them. Germline CDR1 and CDR2: SNHLY and FYNNEI. The CDR3 contains 14 residues.

This clone has more than one count but fewer than ten. The chain is built from TRBV7-2 and TRBJ2-7; D not certain. The CDR3 covers 14 residues. Germline loops: CDR1 SGHTA, CDR2 FQGNSA. The V gene lost 3 bases and the J gene lost 0 bases, with 9 bases spanning the gap. CDR3 loop: CASSLQAHSYEQYF. CDR3 coding DNA: TGTGCCAGCAGCTTGCAGGCGCACTCCTACGAGCAGTACTTC.

V gene TRBV27 combines with J gene TRBJ2-1; no clear D gene. Germline values: CDR1 MNHEY, CDR2 SMNVEV (reference sequence). V was trimmed by 6 bases and J by 4 bases, leaving 4 bases between them. This CDR3 is 11 amino acids long. In nucleotides, the CDR3 is TGTGCCAGCAGCTATTACAATGAGCAGTTCTTC. This codes for CASSYYNEQFF.

The chain employs TRBV7-6 and TRBJ2-7, with a possible D match to TRBD2 (5 bases). The CDR3 length is 16 residues. Germline lookup yields CDR1 SGHVS and CDR2 FNYEAQ. Trimming left V 5 bases short and J 6 bases short, with 23 bases between. CDR3 DNA sequence: TGTGCCAGCAGCGACGAAGGTGGCGGGCGCTTGGGCGAGCAGTACTTC. Translation gives CASSDEGGGRLGEQYF.

The sample holds one count of this clone. This sequence joins TRBV29-1 and TRBJ1-2, with TRBD1 matching 12 bases. V gave up 3 bases and J gave up 6 bases; unmatched junction bases: 8. This CDR3 contains 15 residues. The germline V gene has CDR1 SQVTM and CDR2 ANQGSEA. The CDR3 region has the DNA TGCAGCGTTGAGGGGACAGGGGGCCCGCCGCATGGCTACACCTTC. Protein sequence: CSVEGTGGPPHGYTF.

In its sample, this clone was seen a few times. The chain joins TRBV2 to TRBJ1-2, with D uncertain. Germline V gene lookup returns CDR1 SNHLY and CDR2 FYNNEI. The CDR3 covers 14 residues. V lost 2 bases and J lost 4, with 11 bases in between. CDR3: CASSEIPGIYGYTF. The CDR3 coding sequence is TGTGCCAGCAGTGAAATTCCGGGGATCTATGGCTACACCTTC. Full variable domain (missing parts from reference TRBV2 and TRBJ1-2): EPEVTQTPSHQVTQMGQEVILRCVPISNHLYFYWYRQILGQKVEFLVSFYNNEISEKSEIFDDQFSVERPDGSNFTLKIRSTKLEDSAMYFCASSEIPGIYGYTFGSGTRLTVV.

J is TRBJ1-1 and V is TRBV19; D might be TRBD1 (6 bases). V lost 7 bases to trimming and J lost 2 bases, with 8 bases between them. CDR3 length: 12 residues. CDR1 is LNHDA, CDR2 SQIVND, per germline (reference sequence). As DNA, the CDR3 is TGTGCCAGTAAACAGGGAAACACTGAAGCTTTCTTT. Its protein product is CASKQGNTEAFF.

CDR3 in amino acids: CASSLIQGTDTQYF. CDR3 coding DNA: TGTGCCAGCAGCTTAATCCAGGGTACAGATACGCAGTATTTT. The chain uses TRBV7-3 and TRBJ2-3, with D perhaps TRBD1 (5 bases). The V gene lost 1 base and the J gene lost 3 bases, with 8 bases spanning the gap. This CDR3 region has 14 residues. Germline loops: CDR1 SGHTA, CDR2 FQGTGA.

The sample holds one count of this clone. DNA of the CDR3: TGTGCCATCCTGGGCGGGAACAACAATGAGCAGTTCTTC. This encodes CAILGGNNNEQFF. The V and J genes are TRBV10-3 and TRBJ2-1, with a tentative D call TRBD2 (6 bases). This CDR3 spans 13 amino acids. V lost 8 bases, J lost 5 bases, and 13 bases lay in between. Germline assignment: CDR1 ENHRY and CDR2 SYGVKD.

The J gene is TRBJ2-1, the V gene TRBV10-1; 7 bases match TRBD1. There are 19 residues in the CDR3. The V gene's germline CDR1 is WNHNN and CDR2 SYGVQD (reference sequence). V shed 2 bases and J 2 bases; nucleotides not matched to a gene: 15. The CDR3 DNA reads TGCGCCAGCAGTGAGGGGGGTAAGCGAGGGGGCGAAGCCTACAATGAGCAGTTCTTC. Translation gives CASSEGGKRGGEAYNEQFF.

The rearrangement joins TRBV7-2 to TRBJ2-4; TRBD2 is a possible D gene (5 bases). With 5 bases removed from V and 0 bases from J, the gap between germline ends came to 11 bases. Germline values: CDR1 SGHTA, CDR2 FQGNSA. CDR3 size: 15 residues. This chain's CDR3 is CASSGRTLAKNIQYF. The CDR3 nucleotides are TGTGCCAGCAGCGGAAGGACTCTAGCCAAAAACATTCAGTACTTC.

The chain uses TRBV15 and TRBJ2-1; 9 bases agree with TRBD2. The CDR3 covers 15 residues. V shed 9 bases and J 3 bases; nucleotides not matched to a gene: 9. Looked up from germline, CDR1 is LNHNV and CDR2 is YYDKDF (reference sequence). This chain's CDR3 is CATRDGRGGYNEQFF. CDR3 nucleotides: TGTGCCACGAGGGATGGGCGGGGGGGCTACAATGAGCAGTTCTTC.

The chain employs TRBV2 and TRBJ2-3; 9 bases line up with TRBD2. The CDR3 runs to 15 residues. Per the germline V gene, CDR1 is SNHLY and CDR2 is FYNNEI. Trimming took 3 bases from V and 7 from J; bases not matched to a gene: 8. The CDR3 DNA reads as TGTGCCAGCAGTGACGCGCGGGGGGGGATGCATACGCAGTATTTT. Its translation: CASSDARGGMHTQYF.

This clone ranks as medium-sized (0.01 to 0.1%). The chain combines TRBV11-2 with TRBJ2-2; D might be TRBD1 (5 bases). The CDR3 covers 15 residues. Germline CDR1 and CDR2: SGHAT and FQNNGV. V lost 4 bases and J lost 1, with 10 bases in between. The CDR3 reads CASSSKGQNTGELFF. DNA of the CDR3: TGTGCCAGCAGCTCCAAGGGGCAGAACACCGGGGAGCTGTTTTTT.

V gene TRBV7-3 combines with J gene TRBJ1-1, with TRBD1 as a possible D gene (5 bases). V shed 2 bases and J shed 0 bases, with 10 bases lying between them. This CDR3 has 15 residues. Per the germline V gene, CDR1 is SGHTA and CDR2 is FQGTGA. The chain's CDR3 is CASSLQGRMNTEAFF. For the CDR3, the DNA is TGTGCCAGCAGCTTACAGGGCAGAATGAACACTGAAGCTTTCTTT. Full variable domain (remainder filled in from reference TRBV7-3 and TRBJ1-1): GAGVSQTPSNKVTEKGKYVELRCDPISGHTALYWYRQSLGQGPEFLIYFQGTGAADDSGLPNDRFFAVRPEGSVSTLKIQRTERGDSAVYLCASSLQGRMNTEAFFGQGTRLTVV.

V usage is TRBV6-6 and J usage is TRBJ1-2; 9 bases line up with TRBD1. Per the germline V gene, CDR1 is MNHNY and CDR2 is SVGAGI (reference sequence). After removal of 5 bases from V and 8 bases from J, the junction contained 9 bases not matched to a gene. The CDR3 is 14 amino acids. The CDR3 spells CASSPQTGGGGYTF. CDR3 sequence (DNA): TGTGCCAGCAGTCCACAGACAGGGGGAGGAGGCTACACCTTC.

This clone was recorded a few times. The chain combines TRBV27 with TRBJ2-7; 7 positions agree with TRBD2. V was pared by 2 bases and J by 9 bases, with 13 bases of the junction left unmatched. The CDR3 totals 15 residues. Germline-derived CDR1 and CDR2 are MNHEY and SMNVEV (reference sequence). CDR3 in amino acids: CASSLRQSTGGGQYF. The CDR3 region has the DNA TGTGCCAGCAGTTTAAGACAATCAACGGGAGGAGGGCAGTACTTC.

This chain connects TRBV28 to TRBJ2-5; D gene uncertain. The ends were cut back, 10 bases at V and 1 base at J, with 10 bases in the middle. Per the germline V gene, CDR1 is MDHEN and CDR2 is SYDVKM. This CDR3 comprises 12 residues. The CDR3 reads CATAAFQETQYF. As DNA, the CDR3 is TGTGCCACCGCGGCTTTCCAAGAGACCCAGTACTTC.

The chain couples TRBV6-6 to TRBJ2-3; D call uncertain. The length of the CDR3 is 13 residues. V shed 4 bases and J shed 2 bases, with 7 bases lying between them. Germline values: CDR1 MNHNY, CDR2 SVGAGI (reference sequence). The CDR3 sequence: CASSWQDTDTQYF. The CDR3 DNA follows: TGTGCCAGCAGTTGGCAGGACACAGATACGCAGTATTTT.

V is TRBV27 and J is TRBJ1-2; 7 bases are a match to TRBD1. This CDR3 contains 17 residues. With V trimmed by 5 bases and J by 4 bases, 16 bases remained unmatched. In germline, CDR1 is MNHEY, CDR2 SMNVEV (reference sequence). The CDR3 nucleotides are TGTGCCAGCAGTCCGCTTACCAGGACAGGAAGAGGCTATGGCTACACCTTC. Translated, it gives CASSPLTRTGRGYGYTF.

J is TRBJ2-5 and V is TRBV5-4; the D gene is possibly TRBD2 (6 bases). This CDR3 has 17 amino acids. V was clipped by 3 bases and J by 5 bases, with 23 bases between them. CDR1 is SGHNT and CDR2 is YYREEE in the germline V gene (reference sequence). CDR3 amino acids: CASSSGGSGTAQETQYF. The CDR3 coding sequence is TGTGCCAGCAGCTCCGGGGGATCCGGGACGGCCCAGGAGACCCAGTACTTC.